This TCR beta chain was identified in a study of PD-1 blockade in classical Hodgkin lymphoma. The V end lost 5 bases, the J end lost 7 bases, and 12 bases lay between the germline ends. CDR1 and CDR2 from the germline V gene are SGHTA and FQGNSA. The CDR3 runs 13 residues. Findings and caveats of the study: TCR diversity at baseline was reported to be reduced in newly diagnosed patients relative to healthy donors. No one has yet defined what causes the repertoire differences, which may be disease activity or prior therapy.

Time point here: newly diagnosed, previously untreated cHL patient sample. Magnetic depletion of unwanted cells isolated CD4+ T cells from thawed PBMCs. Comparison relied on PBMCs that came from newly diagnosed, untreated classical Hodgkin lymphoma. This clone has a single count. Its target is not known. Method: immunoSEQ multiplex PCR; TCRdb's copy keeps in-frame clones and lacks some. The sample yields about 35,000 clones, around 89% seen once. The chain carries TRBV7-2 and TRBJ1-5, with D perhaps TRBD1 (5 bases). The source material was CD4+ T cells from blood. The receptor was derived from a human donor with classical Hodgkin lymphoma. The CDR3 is CASSQGSRQPQHF. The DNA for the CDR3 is TGTGCCAGCAGCCAGGGATCTAGGCAGCCCCAGCATTTT. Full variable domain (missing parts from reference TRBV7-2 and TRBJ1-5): GAGVSQSPSNKVTEKGKDVELRCDPISGHTALYWYRQSLGQGLEFLIYFQGNSAPDKSGLPSDRFSAERTGGSVSTLTIQRTQQEDSAVYLCASSQGSRQPQHFGDGTRLSIL.